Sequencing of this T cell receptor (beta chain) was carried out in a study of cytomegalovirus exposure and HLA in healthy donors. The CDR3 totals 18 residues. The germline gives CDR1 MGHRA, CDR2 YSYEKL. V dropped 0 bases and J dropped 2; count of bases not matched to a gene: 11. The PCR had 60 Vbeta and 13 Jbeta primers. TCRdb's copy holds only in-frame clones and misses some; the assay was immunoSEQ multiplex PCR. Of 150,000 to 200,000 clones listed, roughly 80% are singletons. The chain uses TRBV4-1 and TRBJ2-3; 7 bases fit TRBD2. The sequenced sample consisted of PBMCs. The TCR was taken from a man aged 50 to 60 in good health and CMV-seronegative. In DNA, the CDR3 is TGCGCCAGCAGCCAAGATCCGGGGGGACTGATACCCACAGATACGCAGTATTTT. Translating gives CASSQDPGGLIPTDTQYF.